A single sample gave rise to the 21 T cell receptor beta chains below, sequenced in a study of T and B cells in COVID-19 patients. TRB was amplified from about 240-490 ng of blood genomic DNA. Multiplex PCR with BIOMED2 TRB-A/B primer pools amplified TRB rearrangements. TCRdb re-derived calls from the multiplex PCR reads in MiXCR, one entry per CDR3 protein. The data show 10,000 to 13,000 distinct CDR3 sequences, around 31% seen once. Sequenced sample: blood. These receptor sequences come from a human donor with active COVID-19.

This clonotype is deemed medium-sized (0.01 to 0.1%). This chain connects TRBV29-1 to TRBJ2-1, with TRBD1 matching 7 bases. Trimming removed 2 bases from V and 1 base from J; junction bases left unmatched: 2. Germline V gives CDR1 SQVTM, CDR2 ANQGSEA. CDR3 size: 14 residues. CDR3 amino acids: CSVERDRSYNEQFF. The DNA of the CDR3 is TGCAGCGTTGAAAGGGACAGATCCTACAATGAGCAGTTCTTC.

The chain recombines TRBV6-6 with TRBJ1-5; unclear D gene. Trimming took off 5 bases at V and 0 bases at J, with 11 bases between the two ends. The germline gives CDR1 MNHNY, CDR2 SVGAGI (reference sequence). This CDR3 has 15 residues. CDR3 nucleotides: TGTGCCAGCAGTCCAATGGGCGATAGCAATCAGCCCCAGCATTTT. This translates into CASSPMGDSNQPQHF.

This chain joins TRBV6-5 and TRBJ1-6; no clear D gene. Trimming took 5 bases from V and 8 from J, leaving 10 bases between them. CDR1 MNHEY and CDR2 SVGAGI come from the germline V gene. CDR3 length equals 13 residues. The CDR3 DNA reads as TGTGCCAGCAGTGCTGCCGGTCATTCACCCCTCCACTTT. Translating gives CASSAAGHSPLHF.

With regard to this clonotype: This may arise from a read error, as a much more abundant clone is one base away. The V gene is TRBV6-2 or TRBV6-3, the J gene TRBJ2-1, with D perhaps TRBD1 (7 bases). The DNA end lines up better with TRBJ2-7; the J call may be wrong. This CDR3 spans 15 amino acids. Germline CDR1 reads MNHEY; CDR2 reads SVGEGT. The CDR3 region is CASSVAGQSYNEQYF. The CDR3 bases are TGTGCCAGCAGTGTTGCGGGACAGTCCTACAATGAGCAGTACTTC.

This chain's CDR3 is CASSLRGAQGNTIYF. The CDR3, as DNA: TGTGCCAGCAGTTTACGGGGCGCCCAGGGAAACACCATATATTTT. The genes are TRBV28 and TRBJ1-3; D possibly corresponds to TRBD1 (5 bases). From germline, CDR1 is MDHEN and CDR2 SYDVKM. This CDR3 has 15 amino acids. The germline V and J ends were trimmed by 2 bases and 4 bases, with 12 bases remaining between them.

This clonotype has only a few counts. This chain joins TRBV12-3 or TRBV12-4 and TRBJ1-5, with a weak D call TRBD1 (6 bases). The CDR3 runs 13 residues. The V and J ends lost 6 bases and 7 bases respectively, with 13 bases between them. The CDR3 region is CASRGTSGQPQHF. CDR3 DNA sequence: TGTGCCAGCAGGGGGACATCAGGGCAGCCCCAGCATTTT.

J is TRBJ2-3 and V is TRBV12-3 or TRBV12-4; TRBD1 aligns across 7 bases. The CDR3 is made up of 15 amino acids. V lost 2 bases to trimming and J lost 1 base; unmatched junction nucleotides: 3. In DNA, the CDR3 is TGTGCCAGCAGTTTACGGCAGGGGGGCACAGATACGCAGTATTTT. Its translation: CASSLRQGGTDTQYF.

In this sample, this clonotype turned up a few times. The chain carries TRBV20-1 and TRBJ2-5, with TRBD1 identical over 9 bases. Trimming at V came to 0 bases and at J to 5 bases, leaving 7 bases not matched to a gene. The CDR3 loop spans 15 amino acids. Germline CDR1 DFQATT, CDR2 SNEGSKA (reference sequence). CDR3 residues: CSARDRQGVSETQYF. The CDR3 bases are TGCAGTGCTAGAGATAGACAGGGGGTGTCGGAGACCCAGTACTTC.

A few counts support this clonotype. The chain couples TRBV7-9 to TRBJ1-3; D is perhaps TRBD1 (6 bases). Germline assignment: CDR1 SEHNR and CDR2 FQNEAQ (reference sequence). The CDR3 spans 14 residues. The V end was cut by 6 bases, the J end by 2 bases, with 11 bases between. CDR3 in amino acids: CASSSQGPGNTIYF. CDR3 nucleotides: TGTGCCAGCAGTTCCCAGGGGCCTGGAAACACCATATATTTT.

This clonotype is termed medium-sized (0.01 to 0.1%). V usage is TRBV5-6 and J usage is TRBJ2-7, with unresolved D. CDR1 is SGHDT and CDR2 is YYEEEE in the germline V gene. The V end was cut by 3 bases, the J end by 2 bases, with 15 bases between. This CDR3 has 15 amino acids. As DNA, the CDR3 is TGTGCCAGCAGCTCCCCGCAACGGCCTACCTACGAGCAGTACTTC. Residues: CASSSPQRPTYEQYF.

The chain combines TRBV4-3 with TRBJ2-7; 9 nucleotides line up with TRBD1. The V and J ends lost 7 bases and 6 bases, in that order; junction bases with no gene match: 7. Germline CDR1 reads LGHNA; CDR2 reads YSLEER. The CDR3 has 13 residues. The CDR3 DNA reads TGCGCCAGCAATCGGGACAGGGTTGGCGAGCAGTACTTC. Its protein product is CASNRDRVGEQYF.

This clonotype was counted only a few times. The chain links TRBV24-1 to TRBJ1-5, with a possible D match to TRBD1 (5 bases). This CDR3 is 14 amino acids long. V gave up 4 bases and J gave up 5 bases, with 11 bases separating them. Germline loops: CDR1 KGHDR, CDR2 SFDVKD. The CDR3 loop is CATSEKGFDQPQHF. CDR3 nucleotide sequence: TGTGCCACCAGTGAGAAGGGGTTCGATCAGCCCCAGCATTTT.

The CDR3 bases are TGTGCCAGCAGTCGCCAACAGGGAGGCTATGGCTACACCTTC. Amino acids: CASSRQQGGYGYTF. V is TRBV6-2 or TRBV6-3 and J is TRBJ1-2; D perhaps matches TRBD1 (6 bases). V was shortened by 5 bases and J by 4 bases, with 14 bases between the two germline ends. The V gene's germline CDR1 is MNHEY and CDR2 SVGEGT. CDR3 length equals 14 residues.

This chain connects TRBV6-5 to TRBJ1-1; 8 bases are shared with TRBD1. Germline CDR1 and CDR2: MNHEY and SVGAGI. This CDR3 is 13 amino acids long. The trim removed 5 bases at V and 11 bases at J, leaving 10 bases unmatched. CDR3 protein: CASSGQGPSGAFF. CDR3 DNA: TGTGCCAGCAGTGGACAGGGACCATCAGGGGCTTTCTTT.

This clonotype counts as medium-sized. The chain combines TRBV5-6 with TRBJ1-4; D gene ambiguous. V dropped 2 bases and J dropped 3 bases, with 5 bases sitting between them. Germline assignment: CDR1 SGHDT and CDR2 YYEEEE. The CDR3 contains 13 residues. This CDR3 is CASSFGANEKLFF. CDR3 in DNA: TGTGCCAGCAGCTTCGGGGCTAATGAAAAACTGTTTTTT.

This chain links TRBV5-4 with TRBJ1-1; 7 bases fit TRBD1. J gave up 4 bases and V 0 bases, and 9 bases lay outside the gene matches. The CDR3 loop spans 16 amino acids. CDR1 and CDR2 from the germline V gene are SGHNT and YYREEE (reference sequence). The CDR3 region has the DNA TGTGCCAGCAGCTTGGGTGCAGGGGGTCTGGGCACTGAAGCTTTCTTT. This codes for CASSLGAGGLGTEAFF.

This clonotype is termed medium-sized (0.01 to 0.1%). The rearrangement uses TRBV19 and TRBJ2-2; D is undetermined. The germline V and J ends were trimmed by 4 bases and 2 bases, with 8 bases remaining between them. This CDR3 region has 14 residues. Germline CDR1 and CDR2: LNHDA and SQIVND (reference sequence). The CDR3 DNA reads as TGTGCCAGTAGTACCCCAGGAAACACCGGGGAGCTGTTTTTT. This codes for CASSTPGNTGELFF.

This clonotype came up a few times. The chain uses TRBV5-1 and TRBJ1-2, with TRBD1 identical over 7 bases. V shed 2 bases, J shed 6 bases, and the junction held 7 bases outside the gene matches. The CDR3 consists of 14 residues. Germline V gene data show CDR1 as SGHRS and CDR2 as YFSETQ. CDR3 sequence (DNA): TGCGCCAGCAGCTTATTAACAGGGGTCGATGGCTACACCTTC. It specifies CASSLLTGVDGYTF.

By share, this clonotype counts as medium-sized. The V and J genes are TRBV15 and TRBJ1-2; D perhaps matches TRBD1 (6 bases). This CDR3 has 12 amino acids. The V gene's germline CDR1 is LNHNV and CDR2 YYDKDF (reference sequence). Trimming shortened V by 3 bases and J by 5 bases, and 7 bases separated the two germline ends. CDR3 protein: CATSRQGYGYTF. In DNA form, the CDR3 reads TGTGCCACCAGCAGGCAGGGGTATGGCTACACCTTC. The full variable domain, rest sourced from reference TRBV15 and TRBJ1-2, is DAMVIQNPRYQVTQFGKPVTLSCSQTLNHNVMYWYQQKSSQAPKLLFHYYDKDFNNEADTPDNFQSRRPNTSFCFLDIRSPGLGDTAMYLCATSRQGYGYTFGSGTRLTVV.

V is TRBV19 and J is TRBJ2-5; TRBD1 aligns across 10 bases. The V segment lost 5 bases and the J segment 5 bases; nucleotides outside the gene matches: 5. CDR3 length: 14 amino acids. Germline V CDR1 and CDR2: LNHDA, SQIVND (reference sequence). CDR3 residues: CASSLRQGAETQYF. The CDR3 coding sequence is TGTGCCAGTAGTCTACGACAGGGGGCGGAGACCCAGTACTTC. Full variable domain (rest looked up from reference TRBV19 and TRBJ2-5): DGGITQSPKYLFRKEGQNVTLSCEQNLNHDAMYWYRQDPGQGLRLIYYSQIVNDFQKGDIAEGYSVSREKKESFPLTVTSAQKNPTAFYLCASSLRQGAETQYFGPGTRLLVL.

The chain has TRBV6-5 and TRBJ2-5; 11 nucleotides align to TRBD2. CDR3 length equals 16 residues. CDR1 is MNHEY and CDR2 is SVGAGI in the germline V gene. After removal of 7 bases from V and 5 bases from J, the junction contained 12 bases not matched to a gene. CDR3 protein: CASTFGLAGPGETQYF. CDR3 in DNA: TGTGCCAGCACCTTCGGACTAGCGGGTCCCGGGGAGACCCAGTACTTC.